This T cell receptor (beta chain) originates from a study of blood T cell repertoires in COVID-19. Germline CDR1 and CDR2: SGDLS and YYNGEE. The CDR3 runs to 14 residues. V lost 7 bases and J lost 6, with 16 bases in between. Sequencing used immunoSEQ multiplex PCR; TCRdb keeps in-frame clones, though not all of them. The sample has around 300,000 clones; roughly 91% are singletons. The study recruited people aged about 18 to 90 years across 20 to 30 US areas. Participants' own reports of clinical history determined their cohort assignment. Donors in Cohort 3 counted as recovered after two negative PCRs, clearance, or symptom resolution.

Material: PBMCs or T cells enriched from blood (not recorded which). This TCR was recovered from a woman aged 55-70 years who had recovered from COVID-19. J is TRBJ2-2 and V is TRBV9; tentative D call: TRBD2 (6 bases). Written as DNA, the CDR3 is TGTGCCAGCCACGGGGGAGGATATGCCGGGGAGCTGTTTTTT. It is translated as CASHGGGYAGELFF.